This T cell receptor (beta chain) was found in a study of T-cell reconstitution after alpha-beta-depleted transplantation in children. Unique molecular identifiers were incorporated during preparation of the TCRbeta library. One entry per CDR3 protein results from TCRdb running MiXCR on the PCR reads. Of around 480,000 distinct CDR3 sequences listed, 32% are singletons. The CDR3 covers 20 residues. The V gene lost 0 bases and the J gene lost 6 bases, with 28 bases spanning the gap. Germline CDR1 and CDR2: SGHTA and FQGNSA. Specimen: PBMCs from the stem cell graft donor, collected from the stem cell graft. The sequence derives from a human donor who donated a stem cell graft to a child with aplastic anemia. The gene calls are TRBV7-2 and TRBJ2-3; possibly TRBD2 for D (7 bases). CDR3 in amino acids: CASSLATLAEQGSSMDTQYF. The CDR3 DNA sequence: TGTGCCAGCAGCTTAGCGACTCTAGCGGAACAGGGATCTTCCATGGATACGCAGTATTTT.